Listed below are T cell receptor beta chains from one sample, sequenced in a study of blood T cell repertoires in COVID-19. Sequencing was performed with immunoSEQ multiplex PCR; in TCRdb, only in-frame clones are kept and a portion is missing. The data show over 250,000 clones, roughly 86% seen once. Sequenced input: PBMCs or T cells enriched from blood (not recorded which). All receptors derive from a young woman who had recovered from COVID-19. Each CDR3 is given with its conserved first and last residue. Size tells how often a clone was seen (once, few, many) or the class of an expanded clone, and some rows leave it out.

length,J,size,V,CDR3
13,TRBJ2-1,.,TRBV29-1,CSVERGGRNEQFF
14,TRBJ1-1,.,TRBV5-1,CASSLGAANTEAFF
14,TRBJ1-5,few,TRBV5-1,CASSLAFRNQPQHF
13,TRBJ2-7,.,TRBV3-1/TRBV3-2,CASSLAGRREQYF
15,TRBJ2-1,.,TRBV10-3,CAIRGQRRPYNEQFF
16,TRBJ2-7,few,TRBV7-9,CASGTGAGGPPYEQYF
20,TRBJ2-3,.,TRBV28,CASRGYPVTSGRGSTDTQYF
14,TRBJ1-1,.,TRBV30,CAWSVFRLDTEAFF
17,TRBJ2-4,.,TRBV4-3,CASSQDRGTRVKNIQYF
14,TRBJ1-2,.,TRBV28,CASSFSGGDYGYTF
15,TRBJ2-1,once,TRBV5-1,CASSLGQGTYNEQFF
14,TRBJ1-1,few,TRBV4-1,CASSQLQGDTEAFF
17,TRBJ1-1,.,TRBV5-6,CASSLIVDRSMNTEAFF
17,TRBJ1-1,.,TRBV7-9,CASSPPAGRGLNTEAFF
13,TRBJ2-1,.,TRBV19,CASSITKPNEQFF
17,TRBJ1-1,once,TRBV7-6,CASSLAPQGAGNTEAFF
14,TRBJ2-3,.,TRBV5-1,CASSRDRETDTQYF
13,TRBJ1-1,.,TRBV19,CASTGGWDTEAFF
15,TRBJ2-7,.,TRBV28,CASSTTGTGRSEQYF
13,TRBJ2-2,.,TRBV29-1,CSVEVQGTGELFF
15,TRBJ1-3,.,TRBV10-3,CAIRGQGGSGNTIYF
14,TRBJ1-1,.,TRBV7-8,CASSLGTGNTEAFF
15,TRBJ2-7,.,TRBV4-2,CASSQGLAGSYEQYF
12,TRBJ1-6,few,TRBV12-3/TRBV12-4,CASSPPDRALHF
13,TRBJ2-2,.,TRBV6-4,CASSDGSTGELFF
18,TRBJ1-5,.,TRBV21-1,CASSSWAREKHSNQPQHF
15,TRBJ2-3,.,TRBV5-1,CASSLLAGEADTQYF
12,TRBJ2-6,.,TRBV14,CASIAGANVLTF
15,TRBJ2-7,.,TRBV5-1,CASSLWGGAGYEQYF
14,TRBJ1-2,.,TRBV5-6,CASSRSGEGYGYTF
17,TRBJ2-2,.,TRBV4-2,CASSPPSSGRDTGELFF
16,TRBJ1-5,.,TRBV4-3,CASSQETGRYGQPQHF
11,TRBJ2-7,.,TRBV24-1,CATSRLGEQYF
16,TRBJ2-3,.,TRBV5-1,CASSPGGDISTDTQYF
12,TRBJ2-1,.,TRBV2,CASSVTEGEQFF
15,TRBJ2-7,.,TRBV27,CASRISGRPNYEQYF
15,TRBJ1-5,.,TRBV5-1,CASSLDRGLNQPQHF
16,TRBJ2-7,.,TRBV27,CASSRPSGRVSYEQYF
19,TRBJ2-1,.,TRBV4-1,CASSQTRGRAGGLGNEQFF
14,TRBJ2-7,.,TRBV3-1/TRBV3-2,CASSQPDRVDEQYF
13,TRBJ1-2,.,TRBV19,CASRLPVNYGYTF
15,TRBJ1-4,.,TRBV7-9,CASSLGQGAVEKLFF
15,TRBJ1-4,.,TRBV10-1,CASSENLGGGEKLFF
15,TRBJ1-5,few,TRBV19,CASSGGANNNQPQHF
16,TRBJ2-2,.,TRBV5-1,CASSLAALADTGELFF
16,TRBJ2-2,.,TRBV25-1,CASSEELTDWTGELFF
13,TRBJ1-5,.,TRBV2,CASSQDRVQPQHF
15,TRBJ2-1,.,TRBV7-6,CASSFRTGVDDEQFF
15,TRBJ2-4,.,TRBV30,CAFGRDRGTKNIQYF
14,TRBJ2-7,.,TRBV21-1,CASSKGRVRYEQYF
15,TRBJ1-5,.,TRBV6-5,CASSYISGSNQPQHF
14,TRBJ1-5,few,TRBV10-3,CAGSGVNSNQPQHF
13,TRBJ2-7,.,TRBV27,CASSFRGIGEQYF